Detailed here is one TCR beta chain. The data derive from a study of blood T cell repertoires in COVID-19. Study details: Samples representing acute and convalescent COVID-19 were sourced from the United States, Italy and Spain. T cells, B-cell-depleted T cells, or PBMCs provided the cDNA or gDNA that served as material.

CDR3 length: 12 residues. CDR1 and CDR2 from the germline V gene are LGHDT and YNNKEL (reference sequence). Deletions cut 6 bases from V and 4 bases from J, with 10 bases between. As handled by the study authors: Amplified reference gene primers provided the basis for estimating nucleated cell counts. The table came from immunoSEQ multiplex PCR; TCRdb's copy has only in-frame clones and leaves some out. For V, J and clone size, that table is used; D and trimming come from the DNA. The table records some 110,000 clones, under 80% of them present only once. Sequenced input: peripheral blood. The chain joins TRBV3-1 (or the pseudogene TRBV3-2) to TRBJ2-7; a possible D gene is TRBD1 (6 bases). The receptor comes from a man between 50 and 59 years old with acute or convalescent COVID-19. This CDR3 reads CASRGRGYEQYF. CDR3 in DNA: TGTGCCAGCAGGGGCAGGGGTTACGAGCAGTACTTC.